This T cell receptor (beta chain) came from a study of control samples from healthy donors and cancer patients. Trimming shortened V by 4 bases and J by 8 bases, and 9 bases separated the two germline ends. The CDR3 covers 12 residues. From germline, CDR1 is SGHKS and CDR2 YYEKEE (reference sequence). The table came from immunoSEQ multiplex PCR; TCRdb's copy has only in-frame clones and leaves some out. The sample has more than 100,000 clones; approximately 90% are singletons. The rearrangement links TRBV5-5 to TRBJ1-4; D gene ambiguous. What was sequenced was blood. The origin of this receptor is a woman aged 18-29 years in good health. The CDR3 protein is CASSVGGEKLFF. Here the CDR3 DNA reads TGTGCCAGCAGCGTAGGAGGGGAAAAACTGTTTTTT. The entire variable domain, with the rest obtained from reference TRBV5-5 and TRBJ1-4, is as follows: DAGVTQSPTHLIKTRGQQVTLRCSPISGHKSVSWYQQVLGQGPQFIFQYYEKEERGRGNFPDRFSARQFPNYSSELNVNALLLGDSALYLCASSVGGEKLFFGSGTQLSVL.